This T cell receptor (beta chain) was sequenced in a study of CD8 T cells in ankylosing spondylitis. Researchers built TCR beta libraries using quantitative 5'-RACE with molecular barcodes. TCRdb recomputed calls from the 5' RACE reads with MiXCR, one row per CDR3 protein. The profile covers some 120,000 distinct CDR3 sequences, with roughly 15% appearing a single time and 3% taken by the ten largest. This clonotype was counted ten times or more. Its matching antigen is unknown. Study observations and caveats: Earlier studies detected some motif variants in reactive arthritis synovial fluid and blood. Reports say disease-linked clones showed up significantly more in matched ankylosing spondylitis synovial fluid.

The V and J ends lost 7 bases and 0 bases respectively, with 15 bases between them. Germline V gene data show CDR1 as SEHNR and CDR2 as FQNEAQ (reference sequence). The CDR3 is 15 amino acids. The chain combines TRBV7-9 with TRBJ1-1; tentative D call: TRBD1 (6 bases). The sequence derives from a female donor with ankylosing spondylitis or in good health (not recorded which). The sequenced material came from blood, either unsorted or a sorted T cell fraction (not recorded which). CDR3 region: CASNPWGRVNTEAFF. The CDR3 nucleotides read TGTGCCAGCAACCCATGGGGGCGGGTGAACACTGAAGCTTTCTTT.